The rows below give T cell receptor beta chains drawn from one sample of a study of cytomegalovirus exposure and HLA in healthy donors. Clones were sequenced by immunoSEQ multiplex PCR, and TCRdb holds only the in-frame ones, with some missing. The sample is made up of 91,000 or so clones, and the top ten hold around 3.4% of it. Sequenced sample: PBMCs. The receptors come from a woman aged 30 to 39 in good health and CMV-seronegative. Both conserved end residues are part of each CDR3. A D gene is named only where the DNA matches it firmly. A clone size is listed for some rows: how often the clone was seen (once, few, many), or a class if it is expanded.

TRBV6-1	TRBJ2-7	NA	NA	TGTGCCAGCAGTGAATGGAGAAGTTCCTACGAGCAGTACTTC	CASSEWRSSYEQYF
TRBV7-9	TRBJ2-4	NA	NA	TGTGCCAGCAGCTCCGCTGGGGGGTTCGACAAAAACATTCAGTACTTC	CASSSAGGFDKNIQYF
TRBV4-1	TRBJ2-6	NA	NA	TGCGCCAGCAGCCAATCCTGGGACATGTCTGGGGCCAACGTCCTGACTTTC	CASSQSWDMSGANVLTF
TRBV4-1	TRBJ1-4	NA	NA	TGCGCCAGCAGGGCCCCGGGGGTATCTAATGAAAAACTGTTTTTT	CASRAPGVSNEKLFF
TRBV4-1	TRBJ2-2	NA	NA	TGCGCCAGCAGCCCTGCTGGGGGAGGAACCGGGGAGCTGTTTTTT	CASSPAGGGTGELFF
TRBV5-4	TRBJ2-1	TRBD2	NA	TGTGCCAGCAGCTTCGTAGCGGGAGGGCTAAACAATGAGCAGTTCTTC	CASSFVAGGLNNEQFF
TRBV19	TRBJ1-2	TRBD1	NA	TGTGCCAGTAGCAGACAGGGCGGTAACTATGGCTACACCTTC	CASSRQGGNYGYTF
TRBV27	TRBJ2-7	TRBD2	NA	TGTGCCAGCGGGGCGGCGGGAGGGCCCTACGAGCAGTACTTC	CASGAAGGPYEQYF
TRBV30	TRBJ1-1	TRBD1	NA	TGTGCCTGGAGTGAACCGGGACAGGGCTTTCTGAGAAACACTGAAGCTTTCTTT	CAWSEPGQGFLRNTEAFF
TRBV11-3	TRBJ2-3	NA	NA	TGTGCCAGCAGCTTTAGCGCCCCAGATACGCAGTATTTT	CASSFSAPDTQYF
TRBV28	TRBJ2-2	NA	NA	TGTGCCAGCAGTTTAGGGACCGGAGGGCGGGAGCTGTTTTTT	CASSLGTGGRELFF
TRBV19	TRBJ2-7	NA	NA	TGTGCCAGCGCATTAGGGGGGGCTTCCTACGAGCAGTACTTC	CASALGGASYEQYF
TRBV7-9	TRBJ2-7	NA	NA	TGTGCCAGCAGCCACCGGGACTTAACCTACGAGCAGTACTTC	CASSHRDLTYEQYF
TRBV6-5	TRBJ1-5	NA	NA	TGTGCCAGCAGACGACAGGGCAATCAGCCCCAGCATTTT	CASRRQGNQPQHF
TRBV5-1	TRBJ2-7	TRBD1	NA	TGCGCCAGCAGCTTGGGCGGGACAGGGGTTCTAAGCGAGCAGTACTTC	CASSLGGTGVLSEQYF
TRBV5-6	TRBJ1-5	TRBD1	NA	TGTGCCAGCAGCCCAAACGGACAGGGGGAGGCCAATCAGCCCCAGCATTTT	CASSPNGQGEANQPQHF
TRBV18	TRBJ1-2	NA	NA	TGTGCCAGCTCACCGCCGGAGCAAACCGGCTACACCTTC	CASSPPEQTGYTF
TRBV5-1	TRBJ1-4	TRBD1	NA	TGCGCCAGCAGCCGAACAGGGGGCTCGGATGAAAAACTGTTTTTT	CASSRTGGSDEKLFF
TRBV6-4	TRBJ2-3	TRBD2	medium-sized	TGTGCCAGCAGTGGGACTAGCGGGGAATCAGATACGCAGTATTTT	CASSGTSGESDTQYF
TRBV28	TRBJ1-1	NA	NA	TGTGCCAGCAGTTTGAGGGCCACGAACACTGAAGCTTTCTTT	CASSLRATNTEAFF
TRBV27	TRBJ1-4	TRBD1	NA	TGTGCCAGCAGGGATGGACAGGGGGCGAGAACTAATGAAAAACTGTTTTTT	CASRDGQGARTNEKLFF
TRBV6-6	TRBJ1-4	NA	NA	TGTGCCAGCAGTTACCCGGGGGGTACTAATGAAAAACTGTTTTTT	CASSYPGGTNEKLFF
TRBV15	TRBJ2-7	TRBD1	NA	TGTGCCACCAGCAGAGGAAGGACAGGGGGTAGTAGATACTTC	CATSRGRTGGSRYF
TRBV7-2	TRBJ2-1	TRBD2	NA	TGTGCCAGCAGCCCCTGGACTAGCGGGAAATTTGAGCAGTTCTTC	CASSPWTSGKFEQFF
TRBV7-9	TRBJ1-2	NA	NA	TGTGCCAGCAGCTCGACAGGCAATGGCTACACCTTC	CASSSTGNGYTF
TRBV19	TRBJ2-7	NA	NA	TGTGCCAGTACTAATGCGGGGGCCGTAGACGAGCAGTACTTC	CASTNAGAVDEQYF
TRBV7-2	TRBJ2-3	TRBD2	NA	TGTGCCAGCAGCTTAGCGGCTAGCGGGGGGTTAGATACGCAGTATTTT	CASSLAASGGLDTQYF
TRBV27	TRBJ2-2	TRBD1	NA	TGTGCCAGCAGAACTACAGGGGGCCTCAACACCGGGGAGCTGTTTTTT	CASRTTGGLNTGELFF
TRBV7-2	TRBJ1-5	TRBD1	NA	TGTGCCAGCAGCTTACCCAGGGGGCATTTAGGAAATCAGCCCCAGCATTTT	CASSLPRGHLGNQPQHF
TRBV19	TRBJ2-7	TRBD2	NA	TGTGCCAGTAGTATAGTTTTCTCACAAGCGGGGGAGCAGTACTTC	CASSIVFSQAGEQYF
TRBV29-1	TRBJ1-5	TRBD1	NA	TGCAGCGTTGGACAGGGGATGGGCCCCCAGCATTTT	CSVGQGMGPQHF
TRBV23-1	TRBJ1-6	TRBD1	NA	TGCGCCAGCAGTCAATCTTATTTAGGACAGGGAGGGAGGTCCTATAATTCACCCCTCCACTTT	CASSQSYLGQGGRSYNSPLHF
TRBV6-6	TRBJ1-1	NA	NA	TGTGCCAGCAGTTACTCCGGGGTATACACTGAAGCTTTCTTT	CASSYSGVYTEAFF
TRBV5-8	TRBJ1-2	NA	NA	TGTGCCAGCAGCTCGATCGCGGGGATCTATGGCTACACCTTC	CASSSIAGIYGYTF
TRBV29-1	TRBJ1-1	NA	NA	TGCAGCGTTGAAAATAAGGGGTTGAGCACTGAAGCTTTCTTT	CSVENKGLSTEAFF
TRBV28	TRBJ1-2	TRBD1	NA	TGTGCCAGCAGTCCCGCGACAGGGGGTCGCTACACCTTC	CASSPATGGRYTF
TRBV9	TRBJ1-1	NA	NA	TGTGCCAGCAGCGTAGGAGGCAGTCGGACTGAAGCTTTCTTT	CASSVGGSRTEAFF
TRBV29-1	TRBJ2-1	NA	NA	TGCAGCGTCACGAAGGGGCGAGCTGAGCAGTTCTTC	CSVTKGRAEQFF
TRBV6-1	TRBJ1-1	TRBD1	NA	TGTGCCAGCAGTGAAAAAGGACAGGGGCTCTTCGGCACTGAAGCTTTCTTT	CASSEKGQGLFGTEAFF
TRBV19	TRBJ2-1	TRBD2	NA	TGTGCCAGTAGTATAGCGGGAGGGGACAATGAGCAGTTCTTC	CASSIAGGDNEQFF
TRBV7-3	TRBJ2-2	NA	NA	TGTGCCAGCAGCCGCCCCGAGGGACTTACTAACACCGGGGAGCTGTTTTTT	CASSRPEGLTNTGELFF
TRBV7-3	TRBJ2-7	TRBD1	NA	TGTGCCAGCAGCTTAAAAAGCGGCAGGGGGTTTAACGAGCAGTACTTC	CASSLKSGRGFNEQYF
TRBV19	TRBJ2-3	TRBD2	NA	TGTGCCAGTAGTACGAATAGCGGGGGAGTCACAGATACGCAGTATTTT	CASSTNSGGVTDTQYF
TRBV5-4	TRBJ2-5	NA	NA	TGTGCCAGCAGCGAACCGGGACTGGAGACCCAGTACTTC	CASSEPGLETQYF
TRBV4-1	TRBJ2-2	NA	NA	TGCGCCAGCAGCCAAGTCGGGACCGGGGAGCTGTTTTTT	CASSQVGTGELFF
TRBV5-1	TRBJ1-4	NA	NA	TGCGCCAGCAGCTTGGGGCAGAGGGAAAAACTGTTTTTT	CASSLGQREKLFF
TRBV4-1	TRBJ1-3	TRBD1	NA	TGCGCCAGCAGCCCGACAGGGGGCCCTGGAAACACCATATATTTT	CASSPTGGPGNTIYF
TRBV5-1	TRBJ1-2	TRBD1	NA	TGCGCCAGCAGCCGGGGACAGGGGAGACTAAACTATGGCTACACCTTC	CASSRGQGRLNYGYTF
TRBV28	TRBJ2-5	NA	NA	TGTGCCAGCAGTTTTATCGGGGTAGAGACCCAGTACTTC	CASSFIGVETQYF
TRBV18	TRBJ1-1	NA	NA	TGTGCCAGCTCACCAAGTGCCGGGGTTCACACTGAAGCTTTCTTT	CASSPSAGVHTEAFF
TRBV28	TRBJ2-5	NA	NA	TGTGCCAGCAGCCCCCCTCTGGCCGGCGGGGAGACCCAGTACTTC	CASSPPLAGGETQYF
TRBV19	TRBJ1-2	TRBD1	NA	TGTGCCAGTAGTCCGACAGGGGGAGGCGATGGCTACACCTTC	CASSPTGGGDGYTF
TRBV19	TRBJ2-7	NA	NA	TGTGCCAGTAGTATGATAGGGGGCTACGAGCAGTACTTC	CASSMIGGYEQYF